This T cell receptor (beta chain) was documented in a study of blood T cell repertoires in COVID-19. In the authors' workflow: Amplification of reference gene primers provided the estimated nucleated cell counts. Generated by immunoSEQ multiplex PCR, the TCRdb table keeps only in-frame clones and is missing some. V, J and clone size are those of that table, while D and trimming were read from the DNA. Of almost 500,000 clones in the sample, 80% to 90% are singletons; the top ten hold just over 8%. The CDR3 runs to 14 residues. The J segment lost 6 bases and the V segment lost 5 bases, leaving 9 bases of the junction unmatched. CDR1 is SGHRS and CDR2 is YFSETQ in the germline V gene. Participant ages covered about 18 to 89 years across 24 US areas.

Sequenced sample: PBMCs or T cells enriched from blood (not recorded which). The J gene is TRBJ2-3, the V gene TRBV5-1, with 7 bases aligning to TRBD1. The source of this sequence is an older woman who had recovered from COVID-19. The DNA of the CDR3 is TGCGCCAGCAGACTACAGGGGTCGGGGGATACGCAGTATTTT. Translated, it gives CASRLQGSGDTQYF.